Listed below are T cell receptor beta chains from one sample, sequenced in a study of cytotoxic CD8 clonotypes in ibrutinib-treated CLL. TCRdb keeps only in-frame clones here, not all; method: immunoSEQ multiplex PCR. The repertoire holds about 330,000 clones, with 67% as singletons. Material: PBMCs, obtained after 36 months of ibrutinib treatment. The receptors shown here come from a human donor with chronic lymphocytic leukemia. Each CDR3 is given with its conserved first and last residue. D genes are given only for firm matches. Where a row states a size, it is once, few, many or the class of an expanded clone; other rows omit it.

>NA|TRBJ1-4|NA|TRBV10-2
TGCGCCAGCAGTGAGTGGGTGACAGTTGAAAAACTGTTTTTT
CASSEWVTVEKLFF
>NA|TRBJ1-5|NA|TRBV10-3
TGTGCCATCAGTGAGTCGAGAGAGAATCAGCCCCAGCATTTT
CAISESRENQPQHF
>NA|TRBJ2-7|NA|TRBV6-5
TGTGCCAGCAGTTACTCGATTTCGGGGTACGAGCAGTACTTC
CASSYSISGYEQYF
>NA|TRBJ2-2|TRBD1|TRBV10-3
TGTGCCACGGACAGGGGTATGACCGGGGAGCTGTTTTTT
CATDRGMTGELFF
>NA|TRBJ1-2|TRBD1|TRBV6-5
TGTGCCAGCAGGGATTTGACAGGGAGGACGGGTGGCTACACCTTC
CASRDLTGRTGGYTF
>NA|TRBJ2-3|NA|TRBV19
TGTGCCAGTAGTATGGGAAGGACTATCACAGATACGCAGTATTTT
CASSMGRTITDTQYF
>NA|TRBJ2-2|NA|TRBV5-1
TGCGCCAGCAGCTTGGCGGGGCTAGCGCGGACCGGGGAGCTGTTTTTT
CASSLAGLARTGELFF
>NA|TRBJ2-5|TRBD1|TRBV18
TGTGCCAGCTCACCCGGGACAGAGTACCAAGAGACCCAGTACTTC
CASSPGTEYQETQYF
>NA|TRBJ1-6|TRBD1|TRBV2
TGTGCCAGAGGACAGGGGAATTCACCCCTCCACTTT
CARGQGNSPLHF
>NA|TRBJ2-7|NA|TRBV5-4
TGTGCCAGCAGCCTGGGGTCGAGCTCCTACGAGCAGTACTTC
CASSLGSSSYEQYF
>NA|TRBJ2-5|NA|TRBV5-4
TGTGCCAGCAGCTTGAAGTGGAAGGAGGAGACCCAGTACTTC
CASSLKWKEETQYF
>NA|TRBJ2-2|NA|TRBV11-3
TGTGCCAGCAGTTCGGGACCCGAGAACACCGGGGAGCTGTTTTTT
CASSSGPENTGELFF
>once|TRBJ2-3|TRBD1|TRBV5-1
TGCGCCAGCAGCGCGACCGGGACAGGGGTGACAGATACGCAGTATTTT
CASSATGTGVTDTQYF
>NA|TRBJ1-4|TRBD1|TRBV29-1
TGCAGCGTAAAGGGGGCTGGTGAAAAACTGTTTTTT
CSVKGAGEKLFF
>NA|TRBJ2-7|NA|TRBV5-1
TGCGCCAGCAGCTTGGACAGATCCTACGAGCAGTACTTC
CASSLDRSYEQYF
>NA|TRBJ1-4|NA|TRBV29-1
TGCAGCGTTGAAGACGGGGATGCTAATGAAAAACTGTTTTTT
CSVEDGDANEKLFF
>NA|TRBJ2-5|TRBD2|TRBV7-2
TGTGCCAGCAGTTCGGCTAGCGGACTAGCGTCCCAGTACTTC
CASSSASGLASQYF
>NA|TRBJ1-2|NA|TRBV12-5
TGTGCTAGTGGTTTGGCTCCCAAGGGGCGTACCGACGTCTATGGCTACACCTTC
CASGLAPKGRTDVYGYTF
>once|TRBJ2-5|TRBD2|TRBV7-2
TGTGCCAGCAGCTGGACCGGGACTAGCGTTGAGACCCAGTACTTC
CASSWTGTSVETQYF
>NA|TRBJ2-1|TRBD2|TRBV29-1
TGCAGCGTTGTTGGGCGGGGGGGCAATGAGCAGTTCTTC
CSVVGRGGNEQFF
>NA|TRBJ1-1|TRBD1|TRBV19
TGTGCCAGTAGTTTGCAACAGGGGAGGGCCAACACTGAAGCTTTCTTT
CASSLQQGRANTEAFF
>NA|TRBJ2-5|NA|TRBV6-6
TGTGCCAGCAGTTACTCAGGGAGTGGGGGGGAGACCCAGTACTTC
CASSYSGSGGETQYF
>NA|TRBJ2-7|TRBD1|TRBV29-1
TGCAGCGTTAACTCCGGGACAGGGAGTTACGAGCAGTACTTC
CSVNSGTGSYEQYF
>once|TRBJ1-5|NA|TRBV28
TGTGCCAGCAGCACAGGGTCGGGTCAGCCCCAGCATTTT
CASSTGSGQPQHF
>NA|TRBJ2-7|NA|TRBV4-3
TGCGCCAGCAGCCAAGCGTCGTACGGGGAGCAGTACTTC
CASSQASYGEQYF
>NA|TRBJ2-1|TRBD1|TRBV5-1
TGCGCCAGCAGCTTTAGGGACAGGGGGCCCAATGAGCAGTTCTTC
CASSFRDRGPNEQFF
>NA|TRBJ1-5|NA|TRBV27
TGTGCCAGCAGCGATACAGGGACTCATCAGCCCCAGCATTTT
CASSDTGTHQPQHF
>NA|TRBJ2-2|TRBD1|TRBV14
TGTGCCAGCAGCCACTACAGGGGGCGGAACACCGGGGAGCTGTTTTTT
CASSHYRGRNTGELFF
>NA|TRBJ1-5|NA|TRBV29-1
TGCAGCGTTCGTGGGATTGGCAATCAGCCCCAGCATTTT
CSVRGIGNQPQHF
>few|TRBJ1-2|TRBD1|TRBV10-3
TGTGCCATCAGCCCGGGACAGGATCCTAACTATGGCTACACCTTC
CAISPGQDPNYGYTF
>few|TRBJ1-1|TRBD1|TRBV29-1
TGCAGCGCTGAGGACAGGGAAACTGAAGCTTTCTTT
CSAEDRETEAFF
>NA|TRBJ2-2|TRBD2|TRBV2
TGTGCCAGCAAGATCGGACTAGGACCGTACACCGGGGAGCTGTTTTTT
CASKIGLGPYTGELFF
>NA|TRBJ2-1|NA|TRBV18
TGTGCCAGCTCACAGAGTAGGACAGTACCGAATGAGCAGTTCTTC
CASSQSRTVPNEQFF
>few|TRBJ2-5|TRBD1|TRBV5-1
TGCGCCAGCAGGCTCCCCGGACAGGGTACACGAGAGACCCAGTACTTC
CASRLPGQGTRETQYF
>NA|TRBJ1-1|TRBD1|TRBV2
TGTGCCAGCAGTGGGGACAGACTATATGAAGCTTTCTTT
CASSGDRLYEAFF
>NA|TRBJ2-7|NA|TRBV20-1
TGCAGTGCTAGTGTCCTTGGAACCGACGACTTC
CSASVLGTDDF
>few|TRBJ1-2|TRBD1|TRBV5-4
TGTGCCAGCAGCTTGGAAGGACAGGGAAGCTACACCTTC
CASSLEGQGSYTF
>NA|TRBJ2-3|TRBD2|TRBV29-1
TGCAGCGCCCGACTTAGCGGGAGGGCCGCAGATACGCAGTATTTT
CSARLSGRAADTQYF
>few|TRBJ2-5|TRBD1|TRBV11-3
TGTGCCAGCAGCCCAGGGACAGGACCCTTGGAGACCCAGTACTTC
CASSPGTGPLETQYF
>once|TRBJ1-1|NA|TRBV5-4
TGTGCCAGCAGCTCATCGCCCGGGGAGGGCACTGAAGCTTTCTTT
CASSSSPGEGTEAFF
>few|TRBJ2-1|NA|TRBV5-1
TGCGCCAGCAGCTTCCAGGGCCATGAGCAGTTCTTC
CASSFQGHEQFF
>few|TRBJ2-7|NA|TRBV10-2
TGCGCCAGCAGTGAGACTGGAGAGCAGTACTTC
CASSETGEQYF
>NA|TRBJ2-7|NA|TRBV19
TGTGCCAGTAGTACCCCCGGGACCACGCAGTACTTC
CASSTPGTTQYF
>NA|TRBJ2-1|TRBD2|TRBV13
TGTGCCAGCAGCTTTAGCGGGGGGGCTGGAAATGAGCAGTTCTTC
CASSFSGGAGNEQFF
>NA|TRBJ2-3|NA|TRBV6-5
TGTGCCGTACAGAGTAGCACAGATACGCAGTATTTT
CAVQSSTDTQYF
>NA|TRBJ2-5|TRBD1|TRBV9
TGTGCCAGCAGCGACTCTGGACAGGGTAGGGAGACCCAGTACTTC
CASSDSGQGRETQYF
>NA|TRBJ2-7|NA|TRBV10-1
TGCGCCAGCAGTGAATGGCCGGGCTACGAGCAGTACTTC
CASSEWPGYEQYF
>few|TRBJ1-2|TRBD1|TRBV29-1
TGCAGCGTTAGACAGGGGAAAGCTGGCTACACCTTC
CSVRQGKAGYTF
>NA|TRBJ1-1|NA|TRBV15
TGTGCCACCAGCAGGGTCGGAGGGACTGAAGCTTTCTTT
CATSRVGGTEAFF
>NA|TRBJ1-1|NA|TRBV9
TGTGCCAGCAGCGTTACAGGCTTGACTGAAGCTTTCTTT
CASSVTGLTEAFF
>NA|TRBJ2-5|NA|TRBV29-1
TGCAGCGCTGACTCAGGGGACGGAGAGACCCAGTACTTC
CSADSGDGETQYF
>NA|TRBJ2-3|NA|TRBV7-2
TGTGCCAGCAGCCTCTTGGGTACTAGCACAGATACGCAGTATTTT
CASSLLGTSTDTQYF
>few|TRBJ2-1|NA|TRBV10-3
TGTGCCATCAACCCGCGGGACTCGATCGTCAATGAGCAGTTCTTC
CAINPRDSIVNEQFF
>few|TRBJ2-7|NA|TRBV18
TGTGCCAGCTCACCCCAGGGTTCGGGGACCTACGAGCAGTACTTC
CASSPQGSGTYEQYF